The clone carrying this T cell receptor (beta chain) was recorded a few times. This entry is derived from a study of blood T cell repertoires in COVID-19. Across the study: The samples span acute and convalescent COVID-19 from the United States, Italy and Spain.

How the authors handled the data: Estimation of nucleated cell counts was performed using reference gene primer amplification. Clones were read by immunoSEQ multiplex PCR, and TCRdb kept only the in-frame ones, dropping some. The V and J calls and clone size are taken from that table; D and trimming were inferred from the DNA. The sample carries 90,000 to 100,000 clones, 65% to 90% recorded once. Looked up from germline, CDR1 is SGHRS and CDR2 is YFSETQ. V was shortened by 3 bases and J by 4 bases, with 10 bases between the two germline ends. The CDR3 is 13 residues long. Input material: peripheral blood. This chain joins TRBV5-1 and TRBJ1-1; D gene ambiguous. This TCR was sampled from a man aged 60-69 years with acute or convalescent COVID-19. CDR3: CASSSWEGTEAFF. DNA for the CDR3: TGCGCCAGCAGCTCCTGGGAGGGCACTGAAGCTTTCTTT.